One and the same sample provided the 27 T cell receptor beta chains below, sequenced in a study of blood T cell repertoires in COVID-19. Repertoires were generated with immunoSEQ multiplex PCR, while TCRdb's copy carries only in-frame clones and drops some. The sample holds under 450,000 clones; under 85% are singletons and the top ten take about 4.9%. Sequences were obtained from PBMCs or T cells enriched from blood (not recorded which). The source is a woman aged 45-60 years who had recovered from COVID-19.

The chain recombines TRBV5-1 with TRBJ2-1; 11 bases match TRBD2. The length of the CDR3 is 16 residues. The junction had 5 bases not matched to a gene; V was cut back by 4 bases and J by 2 bases. The germline gives CDR1 SGHRS, CDR2 YFSETQ. CDR3 DNA: TGCGCCAGCAGCGCAGGGACTAGCGGACCCTACAATGAGCAGTTCTTC. Translating it yields CASSAGTSGPYNEQFF.

The chain links TRBV27 to TRBJ2-1; weak D call: TRBD2 (6 bases). Per germline, CDR1 MNHEY and CDR2 SMNVEV (reference sequence). CDR3 length: 16 residues. V was cut by 3 bases and J by 8 bases, with 20 bases left in between. The CDR3 DNA is TGTGCCAGCAGTTTCGGCGGGATCGAACTGGGCGATGAGCAGTTCTTC. Its translation is CASSFGGIELGDEQFF.

V is TRBV7-2 and J is TRBJ2-5, with 9 bases fitting TRBD1. Losses at the gene ends were 1 base for V and 5 bases for J; bases not matched to a gene: 5. CDR3 size: 15 residues. The germline gives CDR1 SGHTA, CDR2 FQGNSA. This chain's CDR3 is CASSLGQGVWETQYF. In DNA form, the CDR3 reads TGTGCCAGCAGCTTAGGACAGGGGGTATGGGAGACCCAGTACTTC.

This clone was counted a few times. The chain employs TRBV27 and TRBJ1-1; D remains ambiguous. Trimming took 4 bases from V and 10 from J, leaving 4 bases between them. CDR1 and CDR2 (germline): MNHEY, SMNVEV (reference sequence). The length of the CDR3 is 9 residues. This CDR3 is CASSSTAFF. CDR3 sequence (DNA): TGTGCCAGCAGTTCTACAGCTTTCTTT.

The chain recombines TRBV7-2 with TRBJ1-4, with D tentatively TRBD1 (5 bases). The CDR3 has 15 residues. The V and J ends lost 4 bases and 4 bases respectively, with 13 bases between them. Germline values: CDR1 SGHTA, CDR2 FQGNSA. The CDR3 sequence: CASSSPGGGNEKLFF. DNA for the CDR3: TGTGCCAGCAGCTCCCCGGGGGGGGGTAATGAAAAACTGTTTTTT.

The chain has TRBV10-3 and TRBJ1-5; the match to TRBD1 covers 11 bases. From germline, CDR1 is ENHRY and CDR2 SYGVKD. The V segment lost 6 bases and the J segment 0 bases; nucleotides outside the gene matches: 7. The CDR3 extends over 17 amino acids. DNA for the CDR3: TGTGCCATCAGCCAAGGGACAGGGGGAGGTAGCAATCAGCCCCAGCATTTT. Its protein is CAISQGTGGGSNQPQHF.

This chain joins TRBV19 and TRBJ2-7, with D perhaps matching TRBD2 (6 bases). Germline CDR1 reads LNHDA; CDR2 reads SQIVND (reference sequence). Trimming removed 4 bases from V and 0 bases from J, with 13 bases in between. The CDR3 has 15 amino acids. The chain's CDR3 is CASSNFGRGSYEQYF. The CDR3 DNA reads as TGTGCCAGTAGTAATTTCGGGAGAGGCTCCTACGAGCAGTACTTC.

The V and J genes are TRBV19 and TRBJ1-1; D perhaps matches TRBD1 (5 bases). The germline V gene has CDR1 LNHDA and CDR2 SQIVND (reference sequence). The CDR3 has 15 amino acids. V gave up 6 bases and J gave up 4 bases, with 18 bases separating them. The CDR3 region is CASRTGEISGTEAFF. CDR3 DNA: TGTGCCAGTAGAACGGGGGAGATTAGCGGCACTGAAGCTTTCTTT.

With regard to this clone: The sample holds other DNA sequences that translate to the same CDR3. The V and J genes are TRBV29-1 and TRBJ1-5, with a possible D match to TRBD1 (6 bases). Germline V gene sequence: CDR1 SQVTM, CDR2 ANQGSEA. Trimming shortened V by 6 bases and J by 5 bases, and 11 bases separated the two germline ends. CDR3 length: 12 residues. The CDR3 DNA reads as TGCAGCGTCGCGGGGGGCGATCAGCCCCAGCATTTT. The encoded protein is CSVAGGDQPQHF.

Here the CDR3 DNA reads TGTGCCATCTCCCCGGGACTAGCGGGGCTCCGGAATGAGCAGTTCTTC. Encoded protein: CAISPGLAGLRNEQFF. The chain employs TRBV10-3 and TRBJ2-1; 13 positions agree with TRBD2. The germline CDR1 and CDR2 sequences are ENHRY and SYGVKD. J gave up 7 bases and V 8 bases, and 11 bases lay outside the gene matches. The CDR3 contains 16 residues.

This clone was seen only once. The CDR3 coding sequence is TGCAGCGTCGGAACAGACAGGGGATCTACAGATACGCAGTATTTT. Protein product: CSVGTDRGSTDTQYF. The chain is built from TRBV29-1 and TRBJ2-3; 8 bases match TRBD1. This CDR3 is built from 15 residues. Looked up from germline, CDR1 is SQVTM and CDR2 is ANQGSEA. With 6 bases clipped from V and 3 bases from J, the junction kept 11 bases outside the gene matches.

This chain connects TRBV19 to TRBJ1-2, with D possibly being TRBD1 (5 bases). Germline CDR1 reads LNHDA; CDR2 reads SQIVND (reference sequence). Trimming cost V 7 bases and J 5 bases, with 14 bases left between them. CDR3 length: 13 residues. As DNA, the CDR3 is TGTGCCAGTACCGTGGGACTGATTTATGGCTACACCTTC. This gives the protein CASTVGLIYGYTF.

This clone was recorded once. The V and J genes are TRBV9 and TRBJ2-5, with D possibly being TRBD2 (5 bases). The germline CDR1 and CDR2 sequences are SGDLS and YYNGEE. V dropped 3 bases and J dropped 7 bases, with 10 bases sitting between them. The CDR3 runs to 12 residues. The CDR3 DNA is TGTGCCAGCAGCGCCTCTAGCAGGACCCAGTACTTC. It encodes CASSASSRTQYF. The whole variable domain, remainder taken from reference TRBV9 and TRBJ2-5, is DSGVTQTPKHLITATGQRVTLRCSPRSGDLSVYWYQQSLDQGLQFLIQYYNGEERAKGNILERFSAQQFPDLHSELNLSSLELGDSALYFCASSASSRTQYFGPGTRLLVL.

This clone was counted once. V usage is TRBV27 and J usage is TRBJ1-5, with 8 positions matching TRBD1. CDR3 length equals 14 residues. CDR1 is MNHEY and CDR2 is SMNVEV in the germline V gene (reference sequence). The ends lost 5 bases at V and 6 bases at J; junction bases unmatched: 6. DNA for the CDR3: TGTGCCAGCAGTCCGGGGACAGGTCCTCAGCCCCAGCATTTT. Translation: CASSPGTGPQPQHF.

The V gene is TRBV28, the J gene TRBJ2-5, with TRBD2 matching 13 bases. The trim removed 5 bases at V and 1 base at J, leaving 10 bases unmatched. CDR3 size: 18 residues. The germline V gene has CDR1 MDHEN and CDR2 SYDVKM. The CDR3 bases are TGTGCCAGCAGTCCAGGACTAGCGGGAGTCCTGTTCCAAGAGACCCAGTACTTC. Protein: CASSPGLAGVLFQETQYF.

The V and J genes are TRBV3-1 (or the pseudogene TRBV3-2) and TRBJ1-2; the D gene is possibly TRBD1 (6 bases). Germline V lookup: CDR1 LGHDT, CDR2 YNNKEL (reference sequence). The CDR3 contains 18 residues. Between the trimmed V and J ends, which lost 4 bases and 0 bases, there was a span of 21 bases. CDR3 sequence: CASSPIWGQVFSNYGYTF. CDR3 DNA: TGTGCCAGCAGCCCAATATGGGGGCAGGTGTTTTCTAACTATGGCTACACCTTC.

CDR3 protein: CASSHGQGNTEAFF. DNA for the CDR3: TGCGCCAGCAGCCACGGACAGGGGAACACTGAAGCTTTCTTT. This chain links TRBV5-1 with TRBJ1-1; 8 bases are shared with TRBD1. Germline V gene lookup returns CDR1 SGHRS and CDR2 YFSETQ. The V gene end was trimmed by 4 bases and the J gene end by 1 base; junction bases not matched to a gene: 3. The CDR3 extends over 14 amino acids.

This chain connects TRBV3-1 (or the pseudogene TRBV3-2) to TRBJ2-1; 8 nucleotides align to TRBD1. Germline V lookup: CDR1 LGHDT, CDR2 YNNKEL (reference sequence). Unmatched junction bases numbered 7, after V lost 2 bases and J lost 7 bases. CDR3 length: 15 amino acids. The CDR3 DNA reads TGTGCCAGCAGCCAACCGACAGGGGCGGGGAATGAGCAGTTCTTC. It specifies CASSQPTGAGNEQFF.

This chain uses TRBV30 with TRBJ1-1; 8 nucleotides align to TRBD1. This CDR3 spans 13 amino acids. Unmatched junction bases numbered 9, after V lost 2 bases and J lost 10 bases. Germline-derived CDR1 and CDR2 are GTSNPN and SVGIG (reference sequence). For the CDR3, the DNA is TGTGCCTGGAGTATATTACAGGGGGGAATAGCTTTCTTT. Residues: CAWSILQGGIAFF.

The rearrangement joins TRBV4-1 to TRBJ2-1, with 13 nucleotides matching TRBD2. The CDR3 loop spans 17 amino acids. Germline loops: CDR1 MGHRA, CDR2 YSYEKL. V was clipped by 0 bases and J by 5 bases; unmatched bases: 4. CDR3 sequence reads: CASSQERLAGGHNEQFF. CDR3 nucleotides: TGCGCCAGCAGCCAAGAACGACTAGCGGGGGGTCACAATGAGCAGTTCTTC.

The V gene is TRBV5-4, the J gene TRBJ1-1; D might be TRBD1 (5 bases). V lost 4 bases, J lost 6 bases, and 19 bases lay in between. The CDR3 extends over 15 amino acids. Germline V gene lookup returns CDR1 SGHNT and CDR2 YYREEE (reference sequence). The CDR3 region is CASSTPTGEGAEAFF. In nucleotides, the CDR3 is TGTGCCAGCAGCACTCCCACGGGGGAGGGTGCTGAAGCTTTCTTT.

This clone was recorded only once. This chain joins TRBV19 and TRBJ2-1, with TRBD2 identical over 10 bases. This CDR3 is built from 17 residues. The V gene end was trimmed by 6 bases and the J gene end by 8 bases; junction bases not matched to a gene: 16. Germline assignment: CDR1 LNHDA and CDR2 SQIVND (reference sequence). The CDR3 protein is CASRPFLAGDLFDEQFF. In nucleotides, the CDR3 is TGTGCCAGTAGACCTTTTCTAGCGGGAGACTTATTTGATGAGCAGTTCTTC. Filled out from reference TRBV19 and TRBJ2-1, the complete variable domain reads DGGITQSPKYLFRKEGQNVTLSCEQNLNHDAMYWYRQDPGQGLRLIYYSQIVNDFQKGDIAEGYSVSREKKESFPLTVTSAQKNPTAFYLCASRPFLAGDLFDEQFFGPGTRLTVL.

The chain joins TRBV12-3 or TRBV12-4 to TRBJ2-5; 9 bases line up with TRBD1. The CDR3 is 13 amino acids. J lost 10 bases, V lost 5 bases, and 8 bases had no gene match. In nucleotides, the CDR3 is TGTGCCAGCAGTCCGGGACAGGGCCTCGGCCAGTACTTC. This gives the protein CASSPGQGLGQYF.

V is TRBV7-3 and J is TRBJ2-7; 9 nucleotides agree with TRBD1. Germline V gene lookup returns CDR1 SGHTA and CDR2 FQGTGA. J gave up 3 bases and V 3 bases, and 0 bases lay outside the gene matches. The CDR3 is 13 amino acids. CDR3 sequence: CASSLDRGYEQYF. CDR3 DNA sequence: TGTGCCAGCAGCTTGGACAGGGGCTACGAGCAGTACTTC.

The V gene is TRBV3-1 (or the pseudogene TRBV3-2), the J gene TRBJ2-1; D ambiguous. This CDR3 comprises 14 residues. Germline V CDR1 and CDR2: LGHDT, YNNKEL (reference sequence). The V and J ends lost 1 base and 8 bases respectively, with 12 bases between them. CDR3 residues: CASSQGSNMDEQFF. For the CDR3, the DNA is TGTGCCAGCAGCCAAGGGAGCAACATGGATGAGCAGTTCTTC.

This clone was counted once. This chain connects TRBV19 to TRBJ2-7; tentatively, D is TRBD2 (6 bases). Per the germline V gene, CDR1 is LNHDA and CDR2 is SQIVND (reference sequence). CDR3 length: 14 amino acids. The V end lost 5 bases, the J end lost 2 bases, and 13 bases lay between the germline ends. CDR3 region: CASSRGSVPYEQYF. CDR3 nucleotide sequence: TGTGCCAGTAGTCGGGGGAGTGTCCCCTACGAGCAGTACTTC. The complete variable domain, with remaining parts taken from reference TRBV19 and TRBJ2-7, reads DGGITQSPKYLFRKEGQNVTLSCEQNLNHDAMYWYRQDPGQGLRLIYYSQIVNDFQKGDIAEGYSVSREKKESFPLTVTSAQKNPTAFYLCASSRGSVPYEQYFGPGTRLTVT.

The rearrangement links TRBV30 to TRBJ1-1; perhaps TRBD1 as D (5 bases). Trimming cost V 0 bases and J 4 bases, with 6 bases left between them. Looked up from germline, CDR1 is GTSNPN and CDR2 is SVGIG (reference sequence). This CDR3 contains 12 residues. CDR3 region: CAWSVGGTEAFF. The DNA for the CDR3 is TGTGCCTGGAGTGTGGGGGGCACTGAAGCTTTCTTT. The full variable domain, completed using reference TRBV30 and TRBJ1-1, is SQTIHQWPATLVQPVGSPLSLECTVEGTSNPNLYWYRQAAGRGLQLLFYSVGIGQISSEVPQNLSASRPQDRQFILSSKKLLLSDSGFYLCAWSVGGTEAFFGQGTRLTVV.